This T cell receptor beta chain came from a study of shared clonotypes between healthy human individuals. Sorted-subset replicate PCR reactions contained roughly 210 ng DNA, corresponding to some 28,000 T cell genomes. Only in-frame clones appear in the TCRdb table, and some are missing; sequencing was by immunoSEQ multiplex PCR. The sample includes 1.5 million to 2.5 million clones, about 95% of them seen just once. Naive CD8 cells lacked CD45RO, underwent positive selection for CCR7 and left out terminally differentiated effector memory CD45RA+ cells. The donors, healthy adults who were HIV-negative, had experienced no recent acute infections or vaccinations. Comment on this clone: What it binds is unknown.

Overall study results and limits: Relative to memory subsets, naive subsets generally showed larger estimated richness.

The CDR3 spans 13 residues. The V and J ends lost 5 bases and 7 bases respectively, with 12 bases between them. CDR1 and CDR2 from the germline V gene are PRHDT and FYEKMQ (reference sequence). This chain joins TRBV13 and TRBJ2-1; a weak D match, TRBD1 (6 bases). The origin of this receptor is a man aged 18 to 30 in good health. Sequences were obtained from naive CD8+ T cells sorted from blood. The CDR3 reads CASSQGGLNEQFF. CDR3 DNA: TGTGCCAGCAGCCAAGGGGGTTTGAATGAGCAGTTCTTC.